Detailed here is one T cell receptor (beta chain). Its antigen is not identified. Other DNA sequences in this specimen translate into the identical CDR3. The data were obtained in a study of shared clonotypes between healthy human individuals. Regarding the study as a whole: Clonotype sharing across a handful of donors was observed for about 4.8% of naive CD4 clonotypes.

V gave up 3 bases and J gave up 5 bases, with 10 bases separating them. Germline V gene lookup returns CDR1 SNHLY and CDR2 FYNNEI. The CDR3 totals 14 residues. Profiled with immunoSEQ multiplex PCR; TCRdb holds only in-frame clones, not every one. The table lists some 1.5 million clones, around 97% of them singletons. Division of CD4+ cells produced a CD45RA+ naive subset and a CD45RA-negative memory subset. The chain is built from TRBV2 and TRBJ2-2; D uncertain. The specimen was naive CD4+ T cells sorted from blood. Described subset: CD45RA+ positively selected. This receptor was identified in a young man in good health. The CDR3 loop reads CASSELVGTGELFF. Here the CDR3 DNA reads TGTGCCAGCAGTGAGTTGGTTGGTACCGGGGAGCTGTTTTTT.